This T cell receptor (beta chain) was observed in a study of blood T cell repertoires in COVID-19 (dated by TCRdb to 2019 to 2021). Background on the whole study: The collaborator samples originated in the United States, Italy and Spain and spanned the acute and convalescent phases of COVID-19. The repertoires were made available in a free public database intended to serve as a resource for research on the immune response to SARS-CoV-2. Where available, HLA class I and class II types were obtained from metadata supplied by the sample provider rather than from assay-based typing. The prospective study material was composed of cDNA or gDNA derived from T cells, B-cell-depleted T cells, or PBMCs. The samples were drawn from the first 160 participants of the ongoing ImmuneRACE study and from over a thousand subjects provided by 6 global collaborators. The dataset comprised deeply sampled blood TCRbeta repertoires from subjects exposed to, actively infected with, or recovered from COVID-19. A de-identified subject ID, COVID-19 status, age in years and sex were almost always included in the sample metadata.

Each collaborating institution followed its own protocols to collect whole blood in K2EDTA tubes. For TCRbeta analysis, collaborators shipped samples in one of three forms: frozen whole blood, isolated PBMCs, or DNA extracted from either of those sample types. On this clone: Its antigen is currently not known. It has no much larger one-base neighbor in the sample; base qualities were not kept.

The immunoSEQ Assay, a bias-controlled multiplex PCR, was used to amplify TCRbeta CDR3 regions from genomic DNA. Per the source publication's procedure: Within the assay, amplification of reference gene primers was used to estimate how many nucleated cells each sample contained. To quantify the absolute abundance of each unique TCRbeta CDR3 rearrangement, sequence reads were collapsed and filtered. For each sample, productive Simpson clonality was calculated as the square root of Simpson's diversity index over productive rearrangements. In its TCRdb copy, this immuneACCESS table keeps in-frame sequences only and misses some clones. Where compared with another copy, unresolved V genes explain less than half of these, and the others have no known cause. For V, J and clone size, that table is used; D and trimming come from the DNA. The sample profile shows over 250,000 clones; around 87% of them were found once. The ten top clones hold 2% to 3% of the sample.

V loses 3 bases of germline sequence and J loses 0 bases, and the interval between the two ends is 9 bases. The CDR3 sequence holds 15 residues, the cysteine and phenylalanine included. Here the CDR3 DNA is all that survives: 45 bases in frame from base 1. From the germline V gene, CDR1 is SGHRS and CDR2 is YFSETQ. Broad study findings and their caveats: The quantity of clinical and demographic metadata differed by source and by participant and was supplied without curation.

The receptor was isolated from a woman aged 50 to 60 with acute or convalescent COVID-19. Sequenced input: peripheral blood. The chain joins TRBV5-1 to TRBJ2-2; TRBD1 is possibly the D segment (5 matching bases). The nucleotides are TGCGCCAGCAGCTCGGCACAGGCGAACACCGGGGAGCTGTTTTTT. This translates into CASSSAQANTGELFF.